The 5 T cell receptor beta chains below all came from one sample that was sequenced in a study of cytomegalovirus exposure and HLA in healthy donors. 60 Vbeta and 13 Jbeta primers were used in PCR. Assay used: immunoSEQ multiplex PCR; TCRdb lists only in-frame clones, some missing. The listing contains roughly 120,000 clones. The sample taken for sequencing was PBMCs. These receptors were obtained from a middle-aged man in good health and CMV-seronegative.

The V call is TRBV5-8, the J call TRBJ2-1; TRBD2 agrees at 11 bases. The V segment lost 0 bases and the J segment 9 bases; nucleotides outside the gene matches: 8. This CDR3 is 16 amino acids long. Germline CDR1 reads SGHTS; CDR2 reads YDEGEE. The CDR3 here is CASSLAVSGRVGEQFF. DNA of the CDR3: TGTGCCAGCAGCTTGGCCGTTAGCGGGAGGGTTGGTGAGCAGTTCTTC.

The rearrangement uses TRBV7-2 and TRBJ1-5; D may be TRBD1 (5 bases). Looked up from germline, CDR1 is SGHTA and CDR2 is FQGNSA. Trimming took 1 base from V and 11 from J, leaving 21 bases between them. The CDR3 is 16 residues long. CDR3 sequence: CASSLERRGGSSAQHF. The CDR3 nucleotides read TGTGCCAGCAGCTTAGAAAGGCGGGGGGGGAGCTCAGCCCAGCATTTT. Full variable domain (remainder filled in from reference TRBV7-2 and TRBJ1-5): GAGVSQSPSNKVTEKGKDVELRCDPISGHTALYWYRQSLGQGLEFLIYFQGNSAPDKSGLPSDRFSAERTGGSVSTLTIQRTQQEDSAVYLCASSLERRGGSSAQHFGDGTRLSIL.

The genes are TRBV28 and TRBJ1-4; TRBD1 matches 12 bases. Germline V gene sequence: CDR1 MDHEN, CDR2 SYDVKM. Trimming cost V 6 bases and J 6 bases; bases outside gene matches: 5. CDR3 length equals 15 residues. This CDR3 reads CASRRGTGGYEKLFF. CDR3 coding DNA: TGTGCCAGCAGGCGTGGGACAGGGGGCTATGAAAAACTGTTTTTT.

The chain joins TRBV30 to TRBJ1-1; D perhaps matches TRBD1 (5 bases). V shed 4 bases and J shed 4 bases, with 10 bases lying between them. CDR3 length equals 12 residues. CDR1 GTSNPN and CDR2 SVGIG come from the germline V gene (reference sequence). CDR3 in amino acids: CAWTGGGTEAFF. The DNA for the CDR3 is TGTGCCTGGACCGGGGGGGGCACTGAAGCTTTCTTT.

This chain joins TRBV7-8 and TRBJ2-1; TRBD2 might be the D (5 bases). Germline V CDR1 and CDR2: SGHVS, FQNEAQ. This CDR3 comprises 13 residues. V was trimmed by 5 bases and J by 5 bases, leaving 10 bases between them. CDR3: CASSPRTHNEQFF. The CDR3 DNA is TGTGCCAGCAGCCCGCGGACTCACAATGAGCAGTTCTTC.